These 5 T cell receptor beta chains were sequenced from one sample in a study of T-cell memory formation after mild COVID-19. TCRdb re-derived calls from the 5' RACE reads in MiXCR, one entry per CDR3 protein. Among around 340,000 distinct CDR3 sequences listed, about 21% were seen once. Sequencing was performed on PBMCs or a T cell subset sorted from them (not recorded which). The receptors derive from an adult woman who had mild COVID-19 (a few samples of this study predate the infection). Cell type and time point are not known.

The V and J genes are TRBV7-2 and TRBJ1-1; possible D gene TRBD1, 6 bases. Germline V CDR1 and CDR2: SGHTA, FQGNSA. This CDR3 has 15 residues. V was trimmed by 3 bases and J by 2 bases, leaving 13 bases between them. The DNA for the CDR3 is TGTGCCAGCAGCTTTACGGCAGGGGCTAACACTGAAGCTTTCTTT. Translating gives CASSFTAGANTEAFF.

The gene calls are TRBV11-2 and TRBJ2-2, with 7 bases fitting TRBD2. V trimming: 0 bases; J trimming: 6 bases; junction bases outside the gene matches: 7. The CDR3 covers 16 residues. In germline, CDR1 is SGHAT, CDR2 FQNNGV. The CDR3 is CASSLDLAVVAGELFF. The CDR3 region has the DNA TGTGCCAGCAGCTTAGATCTAGCGGTAGTCGCCGGGGAGCTGTTTTTT.

In its sample, this clonotype was seen a few times. The chain joins TRBV11-2 to TRBJ2-7; 9 positions match TRBD1. The germline V gene encodes CDR1 SGHAT and CDR2 FQNNGV. The V and J ends lost 5 bases and 7 bases, in that order; junction bases with no gene match: 12. The CDR3 runs to 15 residues. The CDR3 DNA reads TGTGCCAGCAGCCGGATGGGGACAGGGAGGCGGGAGCAGTACTTC. It specifies CASSRMGTGRREQYF.

Ten or more counts support this clonotype. The gene calls are TRBV4-1 and TRBJ1-1; no definite D call. This CDR3 spans 13 amino acids. V lost 1 base to trimming and J lost 1 base, with 4 bases between them. CDR1 is MGHRA and CDR2 is YSYEKL in the germline V gene. CDR3 in amino acids: CASSQVGNTEAFF. The CDR3 bases are TGCGCCAGCAGCCAAGTGGGGAACACTGAAGCTTTCTTT.

The V call is TRBV10-3, the J call TRBJ1-2; 8 nucleotides match TRBD1. Losses at the gene ends were 2 bases for V and 2 bases for J; bases not matched to a gene: 7. This CDR3 comprises 16 residues. Germline-derived CDR1 and CDR2 are ENHRY and SYGVKD. This CDR3 is CAISEREDRANYGYTF. DNA for the CDR3: TGTGCCATCAGTGAGAGAGAGGACAGGGCCAACTATGGCTACACCTTC.